The source of this TCR beta chain is a study of control samples from healthy donors and cancer patients. Sequencing used immunoSEQ multiplex PCR; TCRdb keeps in-frame clones, though not all of them. The data show 150,000 or so clones, with about 95% seen just once and 13% to 15% held by the top ten. This clone was counted a single time. V was trimmed by 8 bases and J by 5 bases, leaving 11 bases between them. CDR1 and CDR2 from the germline V gene are DFQATT and SNEGSKA (reference sequence). This CDR3 region has 11 residues. This chain links TRBV20-1 with TRBJ2-3, with D possibly matching TRBD2 (6 bases). The sequence derives from a man aged 55-75 years with colorectal cancer. Source material: PBMCs. CDR3 coding DNA: TGCAGTAGCGGGTTGGGAGATACGCAGTATTTT. It translates to CSSGLGDTQYF.